Listed below are T cell receptor beta chains from one sample, sequenced in a study of blood T cells in healthy people across ages. TCRdb independently ran MiXCR on the 5' RACE reads; one entry per CDR3 protein. The data hold some 1.7 million distinct CDR3 sequences, with 25% to 30% observed a single time. Specimen: blood. The source is a woman aged 25-40 years in good health. CDR3s include the opening cysteine and the closing phenylalanine or tryptophan. A D gene is named only where the DNA matches it firmly. Size is stated for part of the rows, as once, few or many counts, or as a class when the clone is expanded.

TGTGCCAGCAGTCTCGGGCAGGGAAGGTTCTATGGCTACACCTTC CASSLGQGRFYGYTF NA TRBJ1-2 TRBV12-3/TRBV12-4 NA
TGTGCCAGCAGCCCGGTGAGGTCGCGCGAGCAGTACTTC CASSPVRSREQYF few TRBJ2-7 TRBV7-2 NA
TGCAGTGCTTTGACTAGCGGGGGGCTGATCCTAGCCAAAAACATTCAGTACTTC CSALTSGGLILAKNIQYF few TRBJ2-4 TRBV20-1 TRBD2
TGTGCCAGTGGTTTGGTACCGGACGAGCAGTACTTC CASGLVPDEQYF NA TRBJ2-7 TRBV12-5 NA
TGCGCCAGCATGGGCGGGGGCATCTACAATGAGCAGTTCTTC CASMGGGIYNEQFF many TRBJ2-1 TRBV5-1 NA
TGTGCCACCAGTGATTCTGACAGGGGCTACAATGAGCAGTTCTTC CATSDSDRGYNEQFF NA TRBJ2-1 TRBV24-1 TRBD1
TGTGCCAGCTCACCGTCGGGACAGACACAGGGTAGCAATCAGCCCCAGCATTTT CASSPSGQTQGSNQPQHF NA TRBJ1-5 TRBV18 TRBD1
TGTGCCATCAGTGAGTCTGTTCAGGATAAAGGCTACACCTTC CAISESVQDKGYTF many TRBJ1-2 TRBV10-3 NA
TGTGCCAGCAGTTCCGGCAGGGGCGCCGCCTACAATGAGCAGTTCTTC CASSSGRGAAYNEQFF NA TRBJ2-1 TRBV27 NA
TGTGCCAGCAGCTTATTAGGGGGGGGCCTTGACAATGAGCAGTACTTC CASSLLGGGLDNEQYF NA TRBJ2-5 TRBV7-3 NA
TGTGCCAGTAAAACTAGCGGGGATCCTGCAGATACGCAGTATTTT CASKTSGDPADTQYF NA TRBJ2-3 TRBV19 TRBD2
TGTGCCAGCAGTACCACTAGCGGGAGGGCCTACAATGAGCAGTTCTTC CASSTTSGRAYNEQFF few TRBJ2-1 TRBV6-6 TRBD2
TGTGCCAGCAGCTTAAGAGGGTGGCTAGCGGGGGGAAACACAGATACGCAGTATTTT CASSLRGWLAGGNTDTQYF NA TRBJ2-3 TRBV7-3 TRBD2
TGCAGTGTTCAGGGGTGGGGCTACACCTTC CSVQGWGYTF NA TRBJ1-2 TRBV20-1 NA
TGTGCCAGCAGCCCTATTTCGATAAAGACCCAGTACTTC CASSPISIKTQYF NA TRBJ2-5 TRBV2 NA
TGTGCCAGCAGCCCCCCGGGACTAGCGGGAGCGGTTGAGCAGTACTTC CASSPPGLAGAVEQYF few TRBJ2-4 TRBV3-1 TRBD2
TGTGCCAGCAGTTTATCTCCTGAATCCTACGAGCAGTACTTC CASSLSPESYEQYF many TRBJ2-7 TRBV27 NA
TGCAGCGTTGCTGTTCCGGGGGCGCGGGCTGAAGCTTTCTTT CSVAVPGARAEAFF NA TRBJ1-1 TRBV29-1 NA
TGTGCCATCAGTGAGTCATTGGGGACAGGGGACAATGAGCAGTTCTTC CAISESLGTGDNEQFF NA TRBJ2-1 TRBV10-3 TRBD1
TGTGCCAGCAGCCAGGTCGCGGGAGGGGAGGATACGCAGTATTTT CASSQVAGGEDTQYF many TRBJ2-3 TRBV7-2 TRBD2
TGCAGCGTTGAACGGGTTGGCAACTATGGCTACACCTTC CSVERVGNYGYTF NA TRBJ1-2 TRBV29-1 NA
TGTGCTAGCACAATAGGGGTTTTCGGGGAGCTGTTTTTT CASTIGVFGELFF few TRBJ2-2 TRBV12-3/TRBV12-4 NA
TGTGCCAGCAGCCAACAGAGGGGAGGAGGCTCCTTCAATGAGCAGTTCTTC CASSQQRGGGSFNEQFF few TRBJ2-1 TRBV3-1 NA
TGTGCCAGCAGTCCGGGACAAGTCAATCAGCCCCAGCATTTT CASSPGQVNQPQHF many TRBJ1-5 TRBV12-3/TRBV12-4 NA
TGTGCCAGCAGTACCAGGACTAGCGGGAGTGGGTACGAGCAGTACTTC CASSTRTSGSGYEQYF NA TRBJ2-7 TRBV28 TRBD2
TGCAGTGCTAGAGATCAGGCGGGAGCCTACGAGCAGTACTTC CSARDQAGAYEQYF NA TRBJ2-7 TRBV20-1 TRBD2
TGTGCCAGCAGCGTTGGACCCGACAGGCAGCTGTTTTTT CASSVGPDRQLFF few TRBJ2-2 TRBV7-2 NA
TGTGCCAGCACCCTAGGGGAGAACGAGCAGTACTTC CASTLGENEQYF NA TRBJ2-7 TRBV11-2 NA
TGTGCCAGCAGCCCGACCGACAGTTTATCACCCCTCCACTTT CASSPTDSLSPLHF NA TRBJ1-6 TRBV7-9 NA
TGTGCCACCAGCAGAGCTGGGGCACAGCGGAACAATGAGCAGTTCTTC CATSRAGAQRNNEQFF NA TRBJ2-1 TRBV15 NA
TGTGCCAGCAGCCAAGGCCCAAAGGGTCACGAGCAGTACTTC CASSQGPKGHEQYF few TRBJ2-7 TRBV3-1 NA
TGTGCCAGCAGCTTATTTTCCTCTAGCGGGGGGGAGTTAGATACGCAGTATTTT CASSLFSSSGGELDTQYF few TRBJ2-3 TRBV7-2 TRBD2
TGTGCCAGCAGTTACCCAGGGCCCTCCAACTATGGCTACACCTTC CASSYPGPSNYGYTF few TRBJ1-2 TRBV6-2/TRBV6-3 NA
TGTGCCAGCAGTGACCCCCCGGACACCCTCCAAGAGACCCAGTACTTC CASSDPPDTLQETQYF NA TRBJ2-5 TRBV28 NA
TGCAGCGCGCTCTTGGGGACAGGGAGGAGCAATCAGCCCCAGCATTTT CSALLGTGRSNQPQHF NA TRBJ1-5 TRBV29-1 TRBD1
TGTGCCAGCAGCCCGCAGCGCCTGGGGAGAGATACGCAGTATTTT CASSPQRLGRDTQYF few TRBJ2-3 TRBV7-2 NA
TGCGCCAGCCCCTTGGGGACGAACACTGAAGCTTTCTTT CASPLGTNTEAFF NA TRBJ1-1 TRBV10-2 NA
TGCGCCAGCAGCCTAGGAGGGAGCCGCTTCGGGGAGCTGTTTTTT CASSLGGSRFGELFF NA TRBJ2-2 TRBV4-1 NA
TGTGCCAGCAGCTTAGACTCTATCGGGGTCTACGAGCAGTACTTC CASSLDSIGVYEQYF once TRBJ2-7 TRBV11-2 NA
TGTGCCAGCTCACCGGGGGCCCTAAACCTAGGCGAGCAGTACTTC CASSPGALNLGEQYF NA TRBJ2-7 TRBV18 NA
TGTGCCAGCACCGACGGGGGGCTGGTATTTGACACCGGGGAGCTGTTTTTT CASTDGGLVFDTGELFF NA TRBJ2-2 TRBV2 NA
TGTGCCAGCAGCCCCCATAATGAAAAACTGTTTTTT CASSPHNEKLFF few TRBJ1-4 TRBV7-9 NA
TGTGCCAGCAGCCAAGATCGTGTGTCTGTCTACGAGCAGTACTTC CASSQDRVSVYEQYF NA TRBJ2-7 TRBV3-1 NA
TGTGCCAGCAGCTTTCGAACTGGGGCCAACGTCCTGACTTTC CASSFRTGANVLTF many TRBJ2-6 TRBV5-6 NA
TGTGCCACCAGCGGAGGGGGGGGCAATCAGCCCCAGCATTTT CATSGGGGNQPQHF many TRBJ1-5 TRBV24-1 NA
TGTGCCAGCAGGAAGACAGGCGAGAAGGAGACCCAGTACTTC CASRKTGEKETQYF NA TRBJ2-5 TRBV5-6 NA
TGTGCGACCCGCCCGGGCAGGGGAGGCTATGATGGCTACACCTTC CATRPGRGGYDGYTF few TRBJ1-2 TRBV28 NA
TGCAGTGCTAGTGGCCAACGCACAGATACGCAGTATTTT CSASGQRTDTQYF many TRBJ2-3 TRBV20-1 NA
TGCAGCGTATCGTTAAGAGCGTTAGAGACCCAGTACTTC CSVSLRALETQYF few TRBJ2-5 TRBV29-1 NA
TGCGCCAGCAGCCGCGGACTAGCGGGAGAGACCCAGTACTTC CASSRGLAGETQYF many TRBJ2-5 TRBV5-1 TRBD2
TGCGCCAGTGGGACTAGCGGGAGGGACAATGAGCAGTTCTTC CASGTSGRDNEQFF few TRBJ2-1 TRBV5-1 TRBD2
TGTGCCAGCTCACCAAGGGACGGAGGGGAAGCTTTCTTT CASSPRDGGEAFF NA TRBJ1-1 TRBV18 NA
TGTGCCAGCAGTTTATACGGGGACATTCAGTACTTC CASSLYGDIQYF many TRBJ2-4 TRBV6-1 NA
TGTGCCAGCAGCGTAGGCGGGGAAGGCTACAATGAGCAGTTCTTC CASSVGGEGYNEQFF few TRBJ2-1 TRBV9 NA
TGTGCCTGGAGTGTAACTGCATATGACTTTAGACTAGCGAAGAATCAGAACAATGAGCAGTTCTTC CAWSVTAYDFRLAKNQNNEQFF NA TRBJ2-1 TRBV30 TRBD2
TGCAGTGCTAGAGATGCCAGGGGAAACACCATATATTTT CSARDARGNTIYF NA TRBJ1-3 TRBV20-1 NA